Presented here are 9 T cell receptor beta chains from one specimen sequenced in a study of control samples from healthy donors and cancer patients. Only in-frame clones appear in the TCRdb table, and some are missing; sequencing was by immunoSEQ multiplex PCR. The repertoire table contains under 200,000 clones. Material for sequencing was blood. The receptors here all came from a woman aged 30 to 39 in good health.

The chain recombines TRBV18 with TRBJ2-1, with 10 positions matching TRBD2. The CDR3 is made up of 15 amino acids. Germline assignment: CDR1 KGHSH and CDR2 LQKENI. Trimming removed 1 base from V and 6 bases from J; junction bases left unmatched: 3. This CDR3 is CASSPRTSGSNEQFF. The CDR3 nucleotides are TGTGCCAGCTCACCACGGACTAGCGGTTCCAATGAGCAGTTCTTC. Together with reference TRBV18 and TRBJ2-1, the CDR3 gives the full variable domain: NAGVMQNPRHLVRRRGQEARLRCSPMKGHSHVYWYRQLPEEGLKFMVYLQKENIIDESGMPKERFSAEFPKEGPSILRIQQVVRGDSAAYFCASSPRTSGSNEQFFGPGTRLTVL.

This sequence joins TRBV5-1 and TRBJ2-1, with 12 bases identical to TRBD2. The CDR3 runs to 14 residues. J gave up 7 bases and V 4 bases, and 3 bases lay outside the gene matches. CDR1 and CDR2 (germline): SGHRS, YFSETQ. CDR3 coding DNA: TGCGCCAGCAGCCTAGCGGGGGGGCATAATGAGCAGTTCTTC. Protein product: CASSLAGGHNEQFF.

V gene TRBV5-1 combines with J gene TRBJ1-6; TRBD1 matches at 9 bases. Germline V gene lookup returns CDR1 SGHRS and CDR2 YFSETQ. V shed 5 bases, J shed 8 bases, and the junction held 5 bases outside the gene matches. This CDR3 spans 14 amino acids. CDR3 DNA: TGCGCCAGCAGGCGGGACAGGGACCATTCACCCCTCCACTTT. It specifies CASRRDRDHSPLHF.

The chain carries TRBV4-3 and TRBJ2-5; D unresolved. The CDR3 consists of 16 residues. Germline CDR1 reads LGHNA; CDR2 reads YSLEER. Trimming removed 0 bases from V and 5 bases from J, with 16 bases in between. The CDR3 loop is CASSQDLGRIRETQYF. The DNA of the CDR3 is TGCGCCAGCAGCCAAGATCTGGGCAGGATTCGGGAGACCCAGTACTTC.

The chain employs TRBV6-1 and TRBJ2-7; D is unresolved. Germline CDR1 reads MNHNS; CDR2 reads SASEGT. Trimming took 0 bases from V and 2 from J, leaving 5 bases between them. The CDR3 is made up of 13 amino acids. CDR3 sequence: CASSEAPAYEQYF. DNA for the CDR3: TGTGCCAGCAGTGAAGCGCCCGCCTACGAGCAGTACTTC.

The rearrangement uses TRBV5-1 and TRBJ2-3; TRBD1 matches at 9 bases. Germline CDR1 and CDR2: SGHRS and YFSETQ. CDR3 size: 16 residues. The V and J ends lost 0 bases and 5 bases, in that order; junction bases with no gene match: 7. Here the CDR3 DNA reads TGCGCCAGCAGCTTGGGGGGACAGGGACGGAGAGATACGCAGTATTTT. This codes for CASSLGGQGRRDTQYF.

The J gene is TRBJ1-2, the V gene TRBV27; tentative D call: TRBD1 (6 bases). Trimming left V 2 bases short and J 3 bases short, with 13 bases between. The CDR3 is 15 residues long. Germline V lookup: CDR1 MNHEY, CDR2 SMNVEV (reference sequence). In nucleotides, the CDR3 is TGTGCCAGCAGTTTAGCGGGACATCTTGACTATGGCTACACCTTC. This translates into CASSLAGHLDYGYTF.

In nucleotides, the CDR3 is TGTGCCAGCAGGGGCGGGGGACTCTCCTACGAGCAGTACTTC. Protein sequence: CASRGGGLSYEQYF. The chain recombines TRBV3-1 (or the pseudogene TRBV3-2) with TRBJ2-7; 7 bases agree with TRBD2. V gave up 6 bases and J gave up 0 bases; unmatched junction bases: 5. Germline CDR1 reads LGHDT; CDR2 reads YNNKEL (reference sequence). This CDR3 is 14 amino acids long.

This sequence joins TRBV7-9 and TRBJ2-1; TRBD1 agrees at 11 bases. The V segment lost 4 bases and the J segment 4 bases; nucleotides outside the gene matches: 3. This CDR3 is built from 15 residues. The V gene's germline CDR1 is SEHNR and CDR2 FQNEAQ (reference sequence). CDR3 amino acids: CASSYGQGAYNEQFF. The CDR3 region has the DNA TGTGCCAGCAGCTATGGACAGGGGGCTTACAATGAGCAGTTCTTC.